A single sample gave rise to the 11 T cell receptor beta chains below, sequenced in a study of blood T cell repertoires in COVID-19. TCRdb's table, derived via immunoSEQ multiplex PCR, lists solely in-frame clones and lacks some. The repertoire includes some 230,000 clones, about nine tenths of them detected once, and 2% to 2.5% sits in the top ten. The material sequenced was peripheral blood. All receptors derive from a man aged 25 to 40 who had recovered from COVID-19.

V gene TRBV19 combines with J gene TRBJ1-1; 7 positions agree with TRBD1. Germline trimming cut 0 bases from V and 8 bases from J; bases unmatched to any gene: 3. Germline V gives CDR1 LNHDA, CDR2 SQIVND (reference sequence). This CDR3 comprises 13 residues. CDR3 DNA: TGTGCCAGTAGTATAGATCGGGACAGAGAAGCTTTCTTT. Encoded protein: CASSIDRDREAFF. The variable domain in full, completed from reference TRBV19 and TRBJ1-1, reads DGGITQSPKYLFRKEGQNVTLSCEQNLNHDAMYWYRQDPGQGLRLIYYSQIVNDFQKGDIAEGYSVSREKKESFPLTVTSAQKNPTAFYLCASSIDRDREAFFGQGTRLTVV.

This clone was counted only a few times. The V and J genes are TRBV5-6 and TRBJ2-2, with TRBD2 as a possible D gene (6 bases). V lost 2 bases and J 7 bases, leaving 9 bases between the germline ends. Per germline, CDR1 SGHDT and CDR2 YYEEEE. This CDR3 has 13 residues. CDR3 nucleotide sequence: TGTGCCAGCAGCTTTATCGGGGGCGGGGAGCTGTTTTTT. Translated: CASSFIGGGELFF.

V and J are TRBV19 and TRBJ2-2; 8 bases agree with TRBD1. V dropped 2 bases and J dropped 0; count of bases not matched to a gene: 2. The CDR3 loop spans 16 amino acids. CDR1 LNHDA and CDR2 SQIVND come from the germline V gene (reference sequence). The CDR3: CASSIWTGTNTGELFF. CDR3 coding DNA: TGTGCCAGTAGTATATGGACAGGGACGAACACCGGGGAGCTGTTTTTT.

This clone was observed a single time. V usage is TRBV18 and J usage is TRBJ1-4; 8 nucleotides match TRBD1. V shed 6 bases, J shed 1 base, and the junction held 7 bases outside the gene matches. Germline CDR1 is KGHSH and CDR2 is LQKENI. This CDR3 contains 16 residues. This chain's CDR3 is CASSGRGLLTNEKLFF. The DNA for the CDR3 is TGTGCCAGCTCGGGCAGGGGGCTCCTAACTAATGAAAAACTGTTTTTT.

This clone was counted a few times. The chain combines TRBV11-3 with TRBJ2-3; possible D gene TRBD1, 5 bases. Germline assignment: CDR1 SGHNT and CDR2 YENEEA. This CDR3 contains 12 residues. V shed 2 bases and J shed 6 bases, with 6 bases lying between them. CDR3 sequence: CASSLKGDTQYF. The CDR3 bases are TGTGCCAGCAGCTTAAAGGGGGATACGCAGTATTTT.

CDR3 amino acids: CASSSLTGGYSPLHF. CDR3 in DNA: TGTGCCAGCAGTTCCCTCACAGGGGGCTACTCACCCCTCCACTTT. The chain links TRBV6-5 to TRBJ1-6, with 9 bases matching TRBD1. There are 15 residues in the CDR3. Germline V gives CDR1 MNHEY, CDR2 SVGAGI. The junction had 8 bases not matched to a gene; V was cut back by 4 bases and J by 10 bases.

V and J are TRBV5-1 and TRBJ1-5; 7 nucleotides align to TRBD1. CDR1 SGHRS and CDR2 YFSETQ come from the germline V gene. The CDR3 sequence is 14 residues long. V was clipped by 10 bases and J by 3 bases; unmatched bases: 10. CDR3 in DNA: TGCGCCTATTACAGGGACAGCCTCAATCAGCCCCAGCATTTT. This codes for CAYYRDSLNQPQHF.

CDR3 loop: CASSLGMGQMFYEQYF. The CDR3 coding sequence is TGTGCCAGCAGCTTAGGAATGGGGCAGATGTTCTACGAGCAGTACTTC. V usage is TRBV7-6 and J usage is TRBJ2-7; TRBD1 is a possible D gene (5 bases). Per germline, CDR1 SGHVS and CDR2 FNYEAQ. This CDR3 has 16 amino acids. V shed 1 base and J shed 3 bases, with 16 bases lying between them.

CDR3 DNA sequence: TGCGCCAGCAGCTTGGCGGGACAAGCCCACGGACCCTACGAGCAGTACTTC. Translating it yields CASSLAGQAHGPYEQYF. The V gene is TRBV5-1, the J gene TRBJ2-7; weak D call: TRBD1 (6 bases). Trimming stripped 0 bases from V and 2 bases from J, with 18 bases between. Germline CDR1 reads SGHRS; CDR2 reads YFSETQ. The CDR3 sequence is 17 residues long.

The genes are TRBV10-3 and TRBJ1-3, with 7 bases that match TRBD1. This CDR3 region has 14 residues. Trimming removed 7 bases from V and 1 base from J; junction bases left unmatched: 4. Per germline, CDR1 ENHRY and CDR2 SYGVKD. The CDR3 sequence: CAIMAGGSGNTIYF. The CDR3 DNA reads as TGTGCCATCATGGCAGGGGGTTCTGGAAACACCATATATTTT.

This rearrangement joins TRBV11-3 to TRBJ1-1; TRBD1 matches at 10 bases. The V and J ends lost 0 bases and 4 bases, in that order; junction bases with no gene match: 11. CDR1 and CDR2 (germline): SGHNT, YENEEA. The CDR3 is 18 residues long. CDR3 coding DNA: TGTGCCAGCAGCTTAGATCAGGCGGGGACAGGGGCGCCCACTGAAGCTTTCTTT. Protein sequence: CASSLDQAGTGAPTEAFF.